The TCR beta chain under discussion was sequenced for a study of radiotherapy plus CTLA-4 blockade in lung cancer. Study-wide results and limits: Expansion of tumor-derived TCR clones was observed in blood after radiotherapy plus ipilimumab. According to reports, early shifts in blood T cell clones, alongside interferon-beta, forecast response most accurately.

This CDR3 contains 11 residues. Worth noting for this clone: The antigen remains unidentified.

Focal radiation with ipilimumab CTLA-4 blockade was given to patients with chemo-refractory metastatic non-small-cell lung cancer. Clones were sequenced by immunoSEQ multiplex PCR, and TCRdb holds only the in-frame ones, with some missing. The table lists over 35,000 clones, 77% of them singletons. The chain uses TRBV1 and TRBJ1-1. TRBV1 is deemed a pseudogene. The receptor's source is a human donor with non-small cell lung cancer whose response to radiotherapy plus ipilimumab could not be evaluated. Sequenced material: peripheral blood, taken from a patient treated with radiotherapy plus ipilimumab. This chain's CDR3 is CTSSQVSEAFF. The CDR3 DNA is TGCACCAGCAGCCAAGTTAGTGAAGCTTTCTTT.